This TCR beta chain was documented in a study of blood T cell repertoires in COVID-19 (dated by TCRdb to the early 2020s). For context, the study as a whole: Collaborator samples came from the United States, Italy and Spain and covered acute and convalescent phases of COVID-19. The samples were drawn from two sources: the first 160 participants of the ongoing ImmuneRACE study, and 1,000 to 1,500 subjects contributed by 6 global collaborators. The dataset comprised deeply sampled blood TCRbeta repertoires from subjects exposed to, actively infected with, or recovered from COVID-19. The material from the prospective study consisted of cDNA or gDNA derived from T cells, B-cell-depleted T cells, or PBMCs. A freely available public database, intended as a resource for researchers studying the immune response to SARS-CoV-2, is where the repertoires were released. HLA class I and class II types, where available, came from metadata supplied by the sample provider rather than from assay-based typing. A de-identified subject ID, COVID-19 status, age in years and sex were almost always included in the sample metadata. What the work shows at the level of the full study, not this receptor alone: How much clinical and demographic metadata was included differed by source and by participant, and the metadata was provided uncurated.

Details on this clone: The antigen it recognizes is unknown. Per-base qualities were not stored, and no clone one base away is much larger.

Whole blood was collected in K2EDTA tubes by collaborating institutions according to the institutions' own protocols. For TCRbeta analysis, collaborator samples were shipped as frozen whole blood, as isolated PBMCs, or as DNA extracted from either sample type. The immunoSEQ Assay, a bias-controlled multiplex PCR, was used to amplify TCRbeta CDR3 regions from genomic DNA. As for the original processing: The number of nucleated cells in each sample was estimated by amplification of reference gene primers within the assay. To quantify the absolute abundance of each unique TCRbeta CDR3 rearrangement, sequence reads were collapsed and filtered. For each sample, productive Simpson clonality was calculated as the square root of Simpson's diversity index over productive rearrangements. The table was pulled from immuneACCESS by TCRdb, which kept in-frame rearrangements only. Such tables lose some clones; where checked, under half of the loss comes from unresolved V genes, and the rest has no known cause. V and J calls and clone size come straight from that table; D and trimming were deduced from the DNA. The sample table records 100,000 or so clones; around 83% of these occur just once. The ten top clones hold 2% of the sample.

Via the germline V gene, CDR1 is SGDLS and CDR2 YYNGEE. Spanning cysteine to phenylalanine, the CDR3 consists of 15 amino acids. Just the 45-base CDR3 DNA is kept, in frame starting at base 1. Trimming leaves V shorter by 3 bases and J shorter by 4 bases, with the junction holding 3 bases beyond the gene matches. The sequencing sample was made of peripheral blood. The chain joins TRBV9 to TRBJ2-2; TRBD2 agrees with 10 junctional bases. This clonotype was obtained from a man in his 70s with active or convalescent COVID-19. The CDR3 in this case is CASSETSGFTGELFF. The sequenced DNA: TGTGCCAGCAGCGAGACTAGCGGGTTCACCGGGGAGCTGTTTTTT. Where the CDR3 stops, the reference TRBV9 and TRBJ2-2 genes take over; the full variable domain is DSGVTQTPKHLITATGQRVTLRCSPRSGDLSVYWYQQSLDQGLQFLIQYYNGEERAKGNILERFSAQQFPDLHSELNLSSLELGDSALYFCASSETSGFTGELFFGEGSRLTVL.